This T cell receptor beta chain was captured by sequencing in a study of blood T cell repertoires in COVID-19. Study context: Material from acute and convalescent COVID-19 was sourced from the United States, Italy and Spain. T cells, B-cell-depleted T cells, or PBMCs supplied cDNA or gDNA.

About this clone itself: One junction end disagrees with the germline gene, perhaps due to a read error.

Germline V gene lookup returns CDR1 SSHAT and CDR2 FNYEAQ (reference sequence). The CDR3 is 14 residues long. Authors' processing steps: Nucleated cell counts were estimated from reference gene primer amplification. Method: immunoSEQ multiplex PCR; TCRdb's copy keeps in-frame clones and lacks some. The V and J calls and clone size come from that table; D and trimming were worked out from the DNA. The profile covers around 130,000 clones, with around 77% appearing a single time and roughly 7.9% taken by the ten largest. The TCR was taken from a human donor in a cohort sampled during active COVID-19. The sequenced material came from peripheral blood. The chain uses TRBV7-7 and TRBJ2-7, with 7 bases identical to TRBD2. The CDR3 DNA reads TGTGCTAGCAGCCCCACCAGCGGGACCTACGAGCAGTACTTC. This translates into CASSPTSGTYEQYF.